The T cell receptor beta chain under discussion was sequenced for a study of blood T cell repertoires in COVID-19. About the research overall: The samples span acute and convalescent COVID-19 from the United States, Italy and Spain. In each case, the material was cDNA or gDNA derived from T cells, B-cell-depleted T cells, or PBMCs.

Some clones are missing from TCRdb's copy, which holds only in-frame ones; the method was immunoSEQ multiplex PCR. Counted here are fewer than 200,000 clones, approximately 87% occurring once; the ten biggest clones make up just under 0.9%. V was cut by 2 bases and J by 10 bases, with 14 bases left in between. Germline CDR1 is SGHDN and CDR2 is FVKESK. The CDR3 loop spans 14 amino acids. The chain is built from TRBV14 and TRBJ2-2; perhaps TRBD2 as D (5 bases). The TCR originated in a woman aged 18-29 years who had recovered from COVID-19. The sample consisted of peripheral blood. CDR3 region: CASSQLSGVAELFF. The CDR3 DNA follows: TGTGCCAGCAGCCAACTCTCCGGGGTTGCGGAGCTGTTTTTT.